This TCR beta chain stems from a study of cytomegalovirus exposure and HLA in healthy donors. Study in general: As released early, the data held roughly 85 million unique TCRs from HLA-typed donors.

CDR1 and CDR2 from the germline V gene are SQVTM and ANQGSEA. The junction had 5 bases not matched to a gene; V was cut back by 4 bases and J by 6 bases. The CDR3 is made up of 14 amino acids. Vbeta (60) and Jbeta (13) primers were used in the PCR. TCRdb's copy holds only in-frame clones and misses some; the assay was immunoSEQ multiplex PCR. The sample lists fewer than 180,000 clones; around 60% were seen once. This chain connects TRBV29-1 to TRBJ2-3; 12 bases match TRBD2. This TCR was recovered from a woman aged 60-70 years in good health and CMV-seropositive. Specimen: PBMCs. In nucleotides, the CDR3 is TGCAGCGTTGGCAGGACTAGCGGGACGGATACGCAGTATTTT. It encodes CSVGRTSGTDTQYF.